Presented here are 31 T cell receptor beta chains from one specimen sequenced in a study of identical twins. MiXCR was run by TCRdb on the 5' RACE reads, yielding one entry per CDR3 protein. The sample shows some 240,000 distinct CDR3 sequences, approximately 8.3% of them seen only once. These same records also appear under a second study, on yellow fever vaccine responses in identical twins.

The sequenced material came from CD8+ T cells sorted from blood. The source of these receptors is a woman younger than 30 in good health.

This clonotype showed up many times. The V gene is TRBV29-1, the J gene TRBJ2-7, with 9 nucleotides matching TRBD1. The CDR3 spans 14 residues. Losses at the gene ends were 7 bases for V and 4 bases for J; bases not matched to a gene: 11. Germline-derived CDR1 and CDR2 are SQVTM and ANQGSEA. DNA for the CDR3: TGCAGCGGTACGGGGACAGGGAAAGGATACGAGCAGTACTTC. Translated, it gives CSGTGTGKGYEQYF.

This clonotype has a count of ten or more. The chain joins TRBV12-3 or TRBV12-4 to TRBJ2-2, with D perhaps matching TRBD1 or TRBD2 (5 bases each). V dropped 6 bases and J dropped 1 base, with 15 bases sitting between them. The CDR3 has 16 residues. The CDR3 loop is CASSHTGTVNTGELFF. The CDR3 region has the DNA TGTGCCAGCAGCCACACCGGGACCGTGAACACCGGGGAGCTGTTTTTT.

This chain links TRBV11-2 with TRBJ2-7, with TRBD2 matching 11 bases. Per germline, CDR1 SGHAT and CDR2 FQNNGV. Losses at the gene ends were 4 bases for V and 3 bases for J; bases not matched to a gene: 8. The CDR3 runs 16 residues. CDR3 nucleotides: TGTGCCAGCAGCTGGGAAACCGGGACTAGCGGCTACGAGCAGTACTTC. This translates into CASSWETGTSGYEQYF.

The gene calls are TRBV6-2 or TRBV6-3 and TRBJ2-5; a possible D gene is TRBD2 (5 bases). Germline V gene lookup returns CDR1 MNHEY and CDR2 SVGEGT. V was clipped by 2 bases and J by 5 bases, with 12 bases between them. The length of the CDR3 is 14 residues. The CDR3 loop reads CASSYVEWRETQYF. DNA for the CDR3: TGTGCCAGCAGTTACGTGGAGTGGAGGGAGACCCAGTACTTC.

This clonotype was counted ten times or more. J is TRBJ1-1 and V is TRBV28; TRBD1 agrees at 8 bases. Germline V CDR1 and CDR2: MDHEN, SYDVKM. The length of the CDR3 is 16 residues. J was trimmed by 3 bases and V by 6 bases; bases with no gene match: 12. The CDR3 is CASSSPTGVGYTEAFF. CDR3 coding DNA: TGTGCCAGCAGCTCACCGACAGGGGTCGGGTACACTGAAGCTTTCTTT. Together with reference TRBV28 and TRBJ1-1, the CDR3 gives the full variable domain: DVKVTQSSRYLVKRTGEKVFLECVQDMDHENMFWYRQDPGLGLRLIYFSYDVKMKEKGDIPEGYSVSREKKERFSLILESASTNQTSMYLCASSSPTGVGYTEAFFGQGTRLTVV.

This clonotype appeared a few times. The V and J genes are TRBV27 and TRBJ2-7, with 8 bases identical to TRBD1. The trim removed 7 bases at V and 0 bases at J, leaving 5 bases unmatched. This CDR3 is built from 14 residues. Germline V gene sequence: CDR1 MNHEY, CDR2 SMNVEV (reference sequence). The CDR3 DNA follows: TGTGCCAGCACCAAGGACAGGGACTCCTACGAGCAGTACTTC. Protein sequence: CASTKDRDSYEQYF.

This clonotype turned up a few times. This rearrangement joins TRBV12-3 or TRBV12-4 to TRBJ1-5; 9 bases match TRBD1. There are 14 residues in the CDR3. Trimming removed 1 base from V and 6 bases from J; junction bases left unmatched: 1. This CDR3 is CASSLGTGVQPQHF. CDR3 coding DNA: TGTGCCAGCAGTTTAGGGACAGGGGTTCAGCCCCAGCATTTT.

The sample holds a few counts of this clonotype. V usage is TRBV5-1 and J usage is TRBJ2-1; no clear D. From germline, CDR1 is SGHRS and CDR2 YFSETQ. V was shortened by 2 bases and J by 2 bases, with 14 bases between the two germline ends. This CDR3 is built from 16 residues. The CDR3 sequence is CASSFRPGVPYNEQFF. Written as DNA, the CDR3 is TGCGCCAGCAGCTTCCGACCTGGGGTACCCTACAATGAGCAGTTCTTC.

J is TRBJ2-7 and V is TRBV7-9; 9 bases are shared with TRBD2. The CDR3 contains 16 residues. The germline V gene has CDR1 SEHNR and CDR2 FQNEAQ (reference sequence). V was pared by 4 bases and J by 2 bases, with 9 bases of the junction left unmatched. CDR3 residues: CASSSPGTSSPYEQYF. DNA for the CDR3: TGTGCCAGCAGCTCCCCGGGGACTAGCAGTCCCTACGAGCAGTACTTC.

This clonotype was recorded a few times. V usage is TRBV7-2 and J usage is TRBJ1-1; no definite D call. The germline gives CDR1 SGHTA, CDR2 FQGNSA. The CDR3 covers 14 residues. V was shortened by 3 bases and J by 1 base, with 9 bases between the two germline ends. The CDR3 is CASSFLSRNTEAFF. The DNA of the CDR3 is TGTGCCAGCAGCTTTCTTAGCAGGAACACTGAAGCTTTCTTT.

The chain recombines TRBV19 with TRBJ2-1; tentatively, D is TRBD2 (6 bases). Trimming removed 7 bases at V and 2 bases at J, with 15 bases between. The CDR3 totals 15 residues. The V gene's germline CDR1 is LNHDA and CDR2 SQIVND (reference sequence). The CDR3 sequence: CASTSTGVPYNEQFF. The CDR3 coding sequence is TGTGCCAGTACCTCGACGGGGGTTCCCTACAATGAGCAGTTCTTC.

The gene calls are TRBV11-2 and TRBJ2-6; D is undetermined. There are 17 residues in the CDR3. The germline V gene encodes CDR1 SGHAT and CDR2 FQNNGV. Trimming removed 1 base at V and 0 bases at J, with 10 bases between. The CDR3 loop is CASSLVVTLSGANVLTF. The CDR3 coding sequence is TGTGCCAGCAGCTTAGTAGTGACCCTCTCTGGGGCCAACGTCCTGACTTTC.

This sequence joins TRBV11-1 and TRBJ2-7, with 8 bases that match TRBD2. Germline values: CDR1 SGHAT, CDR2 FQDESV (reference sequence). Unmatched junction bases numbered 15, after V lost 5 bases and J lost 0 bases. The CDR3 covers 18 residues. CDR3 loop: CASSPRPGLAASSYEQYF. CDR3 DNA: TGTGCCAGCAGCCCCCGCCCTGGACTAGCAGCGAGCTCCTACGAGCAGTACTTC.

This clonotype was counted only a few times. This chain links TRBV2 with TRBJ2-2, with 9 bases identical to TRBD1. This CDR3 is built from 15 residues. J lost 3 bases, V lost 2 bases, and 1 base had no gene match. The germline gives CDR1 SNHLY, CDR2 FYNNEI. CDR3 nucleotides: TGTGCCAGCAGTGAAAGGACAGGGGACACCGGGGAGCTGTTTTTT. Residues: CASSERTGDTGELFF.

There are many counts of this clonotype. The gene calls are TRBV9 and TRBJ2-7; D unclear. Germline loops: CDR1 SGDLS, CDR2 YYNGEE. V lost 3 bases and J 2 bases, leaving 12 bases between the germline ends. The CDR3 sequence is 14 residues long. The CDR3 spells CASSETPRPYEQYF. CDR3 in DNA: TGTGCCAGCAGCGAGACCCCCAGGCCCTACGAGCAGTACTTC. Full variable domain (outside the CDR3, taken from reference TRBV9 and TRBJ2-7): DSGVTQTPKHLITATGQRVTLRCSPRSGDLSVYWYQQSLDQGLQFLIQYYNGEERAKGNILERFSAQQFPDLHSELNLSSLELGDSALYFCASSETPRPYEQYFGPGTRLTVT.

This clonotype was observed a few times. V and J are TRBV7-8 and TRBJ2-1; D is perhaps TRBD1 or TRBD2 (5 bases each). CDR3 length: 17 amino acids. V was trimmed by 1 base and J by 0 bases, leaving 13 bases between them. Germline-derived CDR1 and CDR2 are SGHVS and FQNEAQ. The CDR3 loop reads CASSLGVGGGSYNEQFF. Written as DNA, the CDR3 is TGTGCCAGCAGCTTAGGAGTGGGTGGGGGCTCCTACAATGAGCAGTTCTTC.

This clonotype was picked up a small number of times. The V gene is TRBV7-2, the J gene TRBJ2-3; 7 bases align to TRBD2. This CDR3 comprises 15 residues. Unmatched junction bases numbered 4, after V lost 1 base and J lost 3 bases. Germline V gene data show CDR1 as SGHTA and CDR2 as FQGNSA. This CDR3 is CASSLVAGATDTQYF. The CDR3 DNA reads TGTGCCAGCAGCTTAGTGGCGGGAGCGACAGATACGCAGTATTTT.

This clonotype was counted at least ten times. The chain employs TRBV3-1 and TRBJ2-5; TRBD2 matches at 10 bases. The J segment lost 4 bases and the V segment lost 0 bases, leaving 11 bases of the junction unmatched. The CDR3 is 18 amino acids. Germline CDR1 is LGHDT and CDR2 is YNNKEL (reference sequence). The CDR3 bases are TGTGCCAGCAGCCAAGAAGGGTATAGGGGGACTAGCGTAGAGACCCAGTACTTC. It translates to CASSQEGYRGTSVETQYF.

The chain joins TRBV4-1 to TRBJ1-1; D is uncertain. CDR3 length: 14 residues. V was clipped by 0 bases and J by 3 bases, with 8 bases between them. Germline loops: CDR1 MGHRA, CDR2 YSYEKL. The CDR3 spells CASSQDGRDTEAFF. DNA of the CDR3: TGCGCCAGCAGCCAAGATGGGCGGGACACTGAAGCTTTCTTT.

This clonotype has a count of ten or more. V and J are TRBV20-1 and TRBJ2-7; possible D gene TRBD2, 5 bases. V was trimmed by 3 bases and J by 2 bases, leaving 17 bases between them. The germline V gene has CDR1 DFQATT and CDR2 SNEGSKA (reference sequence). CDR3 length equals 15 residues. The CDR3 protein is CSARWTEQRAYEQYF. In DNA, the CDR3 is TGCAGTGCTAGGTGGACGGAACAGAGGGCCTACGAGCAGTACTTC.

This clonotype turned up a few times. The chain uses TRBV5-1 and TRBJ2-7; D call uncertain. Germline V gives CDR1 SGHRS, CDR2 YFSETQ. CDR3 length equals 13 residues. V dropped 0 bases and J dropped 3 bases, with 7 bases sitting between them. CDR3 DNA: TGCGCCAGCAGCTTGGGTACACACTACGAGCAGTACTTC. Its translation is CASSLGTHYEQYF.

This clonotype has ten or more counts. This chain connects TRBV20-1 to TRBJ2-1; 9 bases line up with TRBD1. The junction had 7 bases not matched to a gene; V was cut back by 4 bases and J by 6 bases. The germline CDR1 and CDR2 sequences are DFQATT and SNEGSKA (reference sequence). The CDR3 has 14 amino acids. The CDR3 DNA follows: TGCAGTGCTACCCGGGACAGGGACTTCAATGAGCAGTTCTTC. It codes for CSATRDRDFNEQFF.

The V and J genes are TRBV9 and TRBJ1-1, with D tentatively TRBD1 (6 bases). Trimming left V 4 bases short and J 1 base short, with 14 bases between. The length of the CDR3 is 15 residues. CDR1 and CDR2 (germline): SGDLS, YYNGEE. In nucleotides, the CDR3 is TGTGCCAGCAGCCCCTCACAGGGAGGGAACACTGAAGCTTTCTTT. Translated: CASSPSQGGNTEAFF. Full variable domain (remainder filled in from reference TRBV9 and TRBJ1-1): DSGVTQTPKHLITATGQRVTLRCSPRSGDLSVYWYQQSLDQGLQFLIQYYNGEERAKGNILERFSAQQFPDLHSELNLSSLELGDSALYFCASSPSQGGNTEAFFGQGTRLTVV.

This clonotype showed up many times. The chain joins TRBV7-9 to TRBJ2-3; D might be TRBD2 (5 bases). The CDR3 is 14 residues long. V lost 5 bases and J 1 base, leaving 10 bases between the germline ends. Germline CDR1 and CDR2: SEHNR and FQNEAQ (reference sequence). CDR3 bases: TGTGCCAGCAGCCCGACCGGGGGCACAGATACGCAGTATTTT. Its translation is CASSPTGGTDTQYF.

This clonotype came up a few times. The V and J genes are TRBV11-2 and TRBJ2-1; 11 bases line up with TRBD2. V lost 6 bases and J lost 1; bases outside the gene matches: 5. Germline assignment: CDR1 SGHAT and CDR2 FQNNGV. The CDR3 has 16 amino acids. The CDR3 loop is CASRNSGRDSYNEQFF. CDR3 nucleotides: TGTGCCAGCAGGAATAGCGGGAGGGATTCCTACAATGAGCAGTTCTTC.

This clonotype was picked up a small number of times. The chain combines TRBV20-1 with TRBJ2-1, with TRBD2 identical over 8 bases. Germline trimming cut 2 bases from V and 4 bases from J; bases unmatched to any gene: 7. Germline lookup yields CDR1 DFQATT and CDR2 SNEGSKA (reference sequence). The CDR3 totals 15 residues. The CDR3: CSARRHGGGYNEQFF. As DNA, the CDR3 is TGCAGTGCTAGACGTCACGGGGGGGGTTACAATGAGCAGTTCTTC.

The chain uses TRBV6-4 and TRBJ2-2; no definite D call. The V end was cut by 0 bases, the J end by 6 bases, with 11 bases between. CDR1 and CDR2 from the germline V gene are MRHNA and SNTAGT. The CDR3 has 15 amino acids. In DNA form, the CDR3 reads TGTGCCAGCAGTGACTCAGGGTTTTCGGCCGGGGAGCTGTTTTTT. Protein: CASSDSGFSAGELFF.

V usage is TRBV28 and J usage is TRBJ2-7; D is unresolved. Looked up from germline, CDR1 is MDHEN and CDR2 is SYDVKM. This CDR3 has 13 amino acids. V lost 7 bases, J lost 1 base, and 11 bases lay in between. The CDR3 spells CASIPSSSYEQYF. In nucleotides, the CDR3 is TGTGCCAGCATTCCTAGTTCGTCCTACGAGCAGTACTTC.

This clonotype was recorded a few times. The chain links TRBV6-2 or TRBV6-3 to TRBJ2-1; possible D gene TRBD1, 7 bases. V lost 6 bases and J 5 bases, leaving 23 bases between the germline ends. From germline, CDR1 is MNHEY and CDR2 SVGEGT. CDR3 length: 17 amino acids. The CDR3 DNA is TGTGCCAGCAGAGACAGACCGCGGGACAGCTTTAACAATGAGCAGTTCTTC. Protein: CASRDRPRDSFNNEQFF.

This clonotype turned up a few times. The chain couples TRBV21-1 to TRBJ2-7; the table assigns TRBD1, which was not confirmed against the DNA. TRBV21-1 is annotated as a pseudogene. There are 15 residues in the CDR3. In DNA form, the CDR3 reads TGTGCCAGCAGCAGAGGGACAGATATCGTCTACGAGCAGTACTTC. Protein sequence: CASSRGTDIVYEQYF.

This clonotype showed up just a few times. The J gene is TRBJ2-2, the V gene TRBV7-9; a weak D match, TRBD2 (7 bases). V was cut by 4 bases and J by 5 bases, with 14 bases left in between. This CDR3 is built from 15 residues. CDR1 and CDR2 from the germline V gene are SEHNR and FQNEAQ (reference sequence). CDR3 in amino acids: CASSSHREGTGELFF. The CDR3 nucleotides are TGTGCCAGCAGCTCACACAGGGAGGGGACCGGGGAGCTGTTTTTT.